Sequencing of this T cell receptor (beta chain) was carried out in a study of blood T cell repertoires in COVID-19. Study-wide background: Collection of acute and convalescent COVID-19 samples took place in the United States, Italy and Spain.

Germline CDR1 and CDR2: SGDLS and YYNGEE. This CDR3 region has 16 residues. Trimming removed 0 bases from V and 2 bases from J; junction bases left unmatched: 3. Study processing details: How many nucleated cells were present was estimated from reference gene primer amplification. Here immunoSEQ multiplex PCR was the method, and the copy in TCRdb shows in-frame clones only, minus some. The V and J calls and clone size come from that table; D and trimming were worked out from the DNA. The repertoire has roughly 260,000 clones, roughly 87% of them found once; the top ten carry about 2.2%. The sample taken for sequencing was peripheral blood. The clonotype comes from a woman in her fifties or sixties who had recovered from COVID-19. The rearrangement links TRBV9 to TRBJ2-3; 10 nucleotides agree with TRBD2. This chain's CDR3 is CASSVASGGFTDTQYF. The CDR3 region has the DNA TGTGCCAGCAGCGTAGCTAGCGGGGGTTTCACAGATACGCAGTATTTT. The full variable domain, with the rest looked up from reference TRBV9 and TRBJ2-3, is DSGVTQTPKHLITATGQRVTLRCSPRSGDLSVYWYQQSLDQGLQFLIQYYNGEERAKGNILERFSAQQFPDLHSELNLSSLELGDSALYFCASSVASGGFTDTQYFGPGTRLTVL.